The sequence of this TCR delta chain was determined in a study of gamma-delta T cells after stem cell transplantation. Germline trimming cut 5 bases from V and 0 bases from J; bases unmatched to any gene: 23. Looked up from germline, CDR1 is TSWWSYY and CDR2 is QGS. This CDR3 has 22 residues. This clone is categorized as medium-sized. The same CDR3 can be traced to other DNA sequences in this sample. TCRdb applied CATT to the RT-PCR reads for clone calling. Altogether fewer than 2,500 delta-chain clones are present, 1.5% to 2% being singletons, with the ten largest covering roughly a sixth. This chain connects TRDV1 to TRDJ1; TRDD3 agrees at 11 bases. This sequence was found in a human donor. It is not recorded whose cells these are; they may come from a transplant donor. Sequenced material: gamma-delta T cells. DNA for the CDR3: TGTGCTCTTGGGAACGCCCTTTGGGGGATACGCACAAGACCCCGTTACACCGATAAACTCATCTTT. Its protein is CALGNALWGIRTRPRYTDKLIF.